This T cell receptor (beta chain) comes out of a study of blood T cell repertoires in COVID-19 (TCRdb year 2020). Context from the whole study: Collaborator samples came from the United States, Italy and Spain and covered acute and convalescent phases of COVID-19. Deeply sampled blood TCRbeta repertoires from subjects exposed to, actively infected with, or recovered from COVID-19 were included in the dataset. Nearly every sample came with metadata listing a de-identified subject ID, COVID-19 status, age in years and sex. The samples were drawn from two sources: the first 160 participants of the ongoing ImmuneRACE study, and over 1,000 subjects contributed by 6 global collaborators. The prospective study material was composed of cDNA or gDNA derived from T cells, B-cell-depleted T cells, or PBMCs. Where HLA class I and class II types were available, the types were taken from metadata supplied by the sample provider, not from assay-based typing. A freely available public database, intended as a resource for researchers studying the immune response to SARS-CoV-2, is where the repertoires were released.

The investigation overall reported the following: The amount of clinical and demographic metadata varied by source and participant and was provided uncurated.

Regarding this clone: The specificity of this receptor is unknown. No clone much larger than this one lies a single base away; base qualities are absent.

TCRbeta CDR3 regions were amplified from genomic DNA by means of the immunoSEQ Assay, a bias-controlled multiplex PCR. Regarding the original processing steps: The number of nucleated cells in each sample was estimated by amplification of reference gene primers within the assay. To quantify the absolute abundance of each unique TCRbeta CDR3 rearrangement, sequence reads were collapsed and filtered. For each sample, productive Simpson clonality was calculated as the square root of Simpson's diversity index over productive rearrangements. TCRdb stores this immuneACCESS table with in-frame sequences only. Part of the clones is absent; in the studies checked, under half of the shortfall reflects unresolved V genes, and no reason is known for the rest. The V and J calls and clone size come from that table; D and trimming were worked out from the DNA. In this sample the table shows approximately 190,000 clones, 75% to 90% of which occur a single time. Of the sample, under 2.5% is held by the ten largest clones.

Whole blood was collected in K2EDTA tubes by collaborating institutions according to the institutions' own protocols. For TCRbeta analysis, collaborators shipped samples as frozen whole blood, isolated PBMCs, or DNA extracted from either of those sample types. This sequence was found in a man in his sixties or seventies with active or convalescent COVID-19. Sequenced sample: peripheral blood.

The nucleotide sequence is TGTGCCAGCAGTCCCGAAGGGGGTGGCAATGAGCAGTTCTTC. It is translated as CASSPEGGGNEQFF. Recombination connected TRBV6-4 to TRBJ2-1, and the D gene may be TRBD1, 6 bases matching. V is pared back by 5 bases and J by 6 bases, with 14 bases lying between the germline termini. The CDR3 holds 14 amino acids from the cysteine to the phenylalanine. The kept DNA is CDR3 alone, 42 bases in frame from the first base. CDR1 is given as MRHNA and CDR2 as SNTAGT, both from the germline V gene.